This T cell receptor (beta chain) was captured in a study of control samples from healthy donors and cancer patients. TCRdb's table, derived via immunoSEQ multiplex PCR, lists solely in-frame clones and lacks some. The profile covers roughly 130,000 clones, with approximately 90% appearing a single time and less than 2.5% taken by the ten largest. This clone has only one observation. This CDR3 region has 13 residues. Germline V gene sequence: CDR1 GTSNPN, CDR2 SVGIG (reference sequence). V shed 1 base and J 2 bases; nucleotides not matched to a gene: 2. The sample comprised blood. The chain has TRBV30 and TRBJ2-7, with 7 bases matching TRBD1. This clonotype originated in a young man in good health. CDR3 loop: CAWSGDSTYEQYF. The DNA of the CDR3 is TGTGCCTGGAGTGGGGACAGTACCTACGAGCAGTACTTC.